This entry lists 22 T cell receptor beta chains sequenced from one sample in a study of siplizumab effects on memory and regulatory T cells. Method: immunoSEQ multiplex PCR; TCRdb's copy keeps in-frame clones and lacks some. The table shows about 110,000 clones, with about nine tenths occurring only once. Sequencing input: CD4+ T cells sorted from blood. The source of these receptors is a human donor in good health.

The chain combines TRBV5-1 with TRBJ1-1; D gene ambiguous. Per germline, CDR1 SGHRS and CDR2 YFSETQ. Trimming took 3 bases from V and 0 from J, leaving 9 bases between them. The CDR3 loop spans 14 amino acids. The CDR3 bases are TGCGCCAGCAGCTCGTGGGATATGAACACTGAAGCTTTCTTT. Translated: CASSSWDMNTEAFF.

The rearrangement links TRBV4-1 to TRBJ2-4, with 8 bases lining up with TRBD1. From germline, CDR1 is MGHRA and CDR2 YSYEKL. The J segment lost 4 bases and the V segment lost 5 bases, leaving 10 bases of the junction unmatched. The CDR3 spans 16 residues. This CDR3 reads CASSKPGQDKKNIQYF. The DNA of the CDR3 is TGCGCCAGCAGCAAACCGGGACAGGATAAAAAAAACATTCAGTACTTC.

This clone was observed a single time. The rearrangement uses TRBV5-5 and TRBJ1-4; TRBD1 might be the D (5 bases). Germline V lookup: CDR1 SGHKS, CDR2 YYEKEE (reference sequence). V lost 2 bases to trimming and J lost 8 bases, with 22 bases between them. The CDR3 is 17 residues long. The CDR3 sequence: CASSFSGRTAPGEKLFF. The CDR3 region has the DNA TGTGCCAGCAGCTTCAGTGGGAGGACCGCCCCAGGGGAAAAACTGTTTTTT.

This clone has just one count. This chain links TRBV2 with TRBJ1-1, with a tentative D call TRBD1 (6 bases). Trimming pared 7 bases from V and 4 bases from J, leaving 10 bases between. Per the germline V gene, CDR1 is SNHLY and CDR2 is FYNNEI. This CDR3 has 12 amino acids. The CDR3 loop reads CASNRAGTEAFF. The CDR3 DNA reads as TGTGCCAGCAACAGGGCGGGCACTGAAGCTTTCTTT.

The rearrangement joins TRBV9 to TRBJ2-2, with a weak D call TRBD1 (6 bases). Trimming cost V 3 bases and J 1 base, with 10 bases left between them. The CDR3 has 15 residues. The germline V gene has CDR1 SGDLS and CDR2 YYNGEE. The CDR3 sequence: CASSETTGNTGELFF. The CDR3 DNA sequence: TGTGCCAGCAGCGAGACGACAGGGAACACCGGGGAGCTGTTTTTT.

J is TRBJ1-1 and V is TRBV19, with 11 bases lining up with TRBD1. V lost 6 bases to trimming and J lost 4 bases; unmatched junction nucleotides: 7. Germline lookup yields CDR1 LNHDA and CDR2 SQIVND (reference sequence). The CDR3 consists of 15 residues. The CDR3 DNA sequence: TGTGCCAGTAGGATCGGACAGGGGGCTAGCACTGAAGCTTTCTTT. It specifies CASRIGQGASTEAFF.

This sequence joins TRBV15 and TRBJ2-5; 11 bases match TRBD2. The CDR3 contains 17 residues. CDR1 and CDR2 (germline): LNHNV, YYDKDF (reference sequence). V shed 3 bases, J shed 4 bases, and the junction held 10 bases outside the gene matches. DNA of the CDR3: TGTGCCACCAGCAGCGCCAGACTAGCGGGAATGGGAGAGACCCAGTACTTC. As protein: CATSSARLAGMGETQYF. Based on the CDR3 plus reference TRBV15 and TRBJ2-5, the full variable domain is DAMVIQNPRYQVTQFGKPVTLSCSQTLNHNVMYWYQQKSSQAPKLLFHYYDKDFNNEADTPDNFQSRRPNTSFCFLDIRSPGLGDTAMYLCATSSARLAGMGETQYFGPGTRLLVL.

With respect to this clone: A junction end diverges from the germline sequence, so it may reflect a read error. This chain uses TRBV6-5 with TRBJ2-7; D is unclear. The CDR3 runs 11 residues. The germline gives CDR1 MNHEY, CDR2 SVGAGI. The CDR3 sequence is CASRYSYEQYF. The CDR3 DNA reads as TGTGCCAGCAGATACTCCTACGAGCAGTACTTC.

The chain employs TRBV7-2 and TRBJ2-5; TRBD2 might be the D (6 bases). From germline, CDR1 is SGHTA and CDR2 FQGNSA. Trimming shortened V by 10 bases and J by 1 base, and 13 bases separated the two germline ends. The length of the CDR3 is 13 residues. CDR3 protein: CATTRGTQETQYF. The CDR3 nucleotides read TGTGCCACGACCCGGGGGACCCAAGAGACCCAGTACTTC.

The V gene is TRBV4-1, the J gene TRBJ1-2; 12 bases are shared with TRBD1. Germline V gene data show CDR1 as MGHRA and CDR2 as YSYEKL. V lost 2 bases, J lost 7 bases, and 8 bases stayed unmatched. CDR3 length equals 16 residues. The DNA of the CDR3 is TGCGCCAGCAGCCAACCGCCGGGACAGGGGGCTGGTGGCTACACCTTC. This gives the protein CASSQPPGQGAGGYTF.

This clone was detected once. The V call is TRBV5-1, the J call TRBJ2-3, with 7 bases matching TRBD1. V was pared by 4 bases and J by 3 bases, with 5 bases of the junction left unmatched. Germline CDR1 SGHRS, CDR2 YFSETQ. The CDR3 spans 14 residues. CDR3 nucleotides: TGCGCCAGCAGCCAGGGACAGAGGACAGATACGCAGTATTTT. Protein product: CASSQGQRTDTQYF.

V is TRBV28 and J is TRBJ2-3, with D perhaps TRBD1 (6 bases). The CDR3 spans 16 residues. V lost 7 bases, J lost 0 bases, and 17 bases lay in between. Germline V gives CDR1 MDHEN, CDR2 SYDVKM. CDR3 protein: CASNLQQGRSTDTQYF. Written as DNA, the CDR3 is TGTGCCAGCAACCTTCAACAGGGACGGAGCACAGATACGCAGTATTTT.

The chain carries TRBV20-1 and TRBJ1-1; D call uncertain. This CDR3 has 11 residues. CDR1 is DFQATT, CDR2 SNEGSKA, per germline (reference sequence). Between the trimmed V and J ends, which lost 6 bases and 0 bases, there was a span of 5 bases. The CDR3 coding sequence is TGCAGTGCCCACATGAACACTGAAGCTTTCTTT. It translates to CSAHMNTEAFF.

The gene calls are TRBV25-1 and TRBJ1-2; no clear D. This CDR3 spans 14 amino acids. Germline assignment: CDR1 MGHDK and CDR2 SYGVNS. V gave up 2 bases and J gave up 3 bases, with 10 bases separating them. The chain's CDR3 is CASSELQSDYGYTF. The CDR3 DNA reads TGTGCCAGCAGTGAACTACAGTCTGACTATGGCTACACCTTC.

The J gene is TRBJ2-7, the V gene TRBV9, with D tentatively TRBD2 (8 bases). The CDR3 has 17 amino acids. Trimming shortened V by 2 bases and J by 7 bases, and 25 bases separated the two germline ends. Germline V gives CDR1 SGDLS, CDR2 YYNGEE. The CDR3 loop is CASSVQGGLAGLGEQYF. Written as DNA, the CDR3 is TGTGCCAGCAGCGTTCAGGGGGGTCTAGCGGGTCTCGGGGAGCAGTACTTC.

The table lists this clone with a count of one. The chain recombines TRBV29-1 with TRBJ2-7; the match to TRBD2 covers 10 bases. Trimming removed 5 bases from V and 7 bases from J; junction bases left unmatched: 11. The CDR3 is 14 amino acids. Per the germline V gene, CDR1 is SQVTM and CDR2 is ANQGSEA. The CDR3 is CSVKGSAGGTEQYF. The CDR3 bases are TGCAGCGTTAAAGGTTCAGCGGGGGGGACGGAGCAGTACTTC.

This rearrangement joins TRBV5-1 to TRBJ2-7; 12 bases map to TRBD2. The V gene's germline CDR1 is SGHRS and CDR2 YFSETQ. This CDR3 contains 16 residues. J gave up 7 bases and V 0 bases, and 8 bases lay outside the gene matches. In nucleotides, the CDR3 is TGCGCCAGCAGCTTGGACTCGACTAGCGGGGGAGGAGAGCAGTACTTC. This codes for CASSLDSTSGGGEQYF. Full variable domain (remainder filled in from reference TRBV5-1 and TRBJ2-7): KAGVTQTPRYLIKTRGQQVTLSCSPISGHRSVSWYQQTPGQGLQFLFEYFSETQRNKGNFPGRFSGRQFSNSRSEMNVSTLELGDSALYLCASSLDSTSGGGEQYFGPGTRLTVT.

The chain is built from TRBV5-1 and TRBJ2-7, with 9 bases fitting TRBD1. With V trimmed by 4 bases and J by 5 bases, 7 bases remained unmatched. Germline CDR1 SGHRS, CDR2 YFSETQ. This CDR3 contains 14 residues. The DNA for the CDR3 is TGCGCCAGCAGCGGGGGACAGGGATGGGACGAGCAGTACTTC. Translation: CASSGGQGWDEQYF. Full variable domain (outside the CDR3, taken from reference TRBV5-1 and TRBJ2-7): KAGVTQTPRYLIKTRGQQVTLSCSPISGHRSVSWYQQTPGQGLQFLFEYFSETQRNKGNFPGRFSGRQFSNSRSEMNVSTLELGDSALYLCASSGGQGWDEQYFGPGTRLTVT.

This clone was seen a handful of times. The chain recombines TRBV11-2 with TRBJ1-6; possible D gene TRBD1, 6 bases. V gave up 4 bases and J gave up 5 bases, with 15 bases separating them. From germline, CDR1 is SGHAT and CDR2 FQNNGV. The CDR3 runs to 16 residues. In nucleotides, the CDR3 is TGTGCCAGCAGCTCCAGGGGCCGTAGCGATAATTCACCCCTCCACTTT. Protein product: CASSSRGRSDNSPLHF.

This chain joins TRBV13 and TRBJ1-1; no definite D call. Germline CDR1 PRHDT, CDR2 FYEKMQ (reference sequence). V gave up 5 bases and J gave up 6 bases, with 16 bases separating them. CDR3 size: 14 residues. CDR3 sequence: CASSPGEKLAEAFF. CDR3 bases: TGTGCCAGCAGCCCCGGGGAGAAGCTCGCTGAAGCTTTCTTT. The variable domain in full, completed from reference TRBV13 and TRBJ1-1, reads AAGVIQSPRHLIKEKRETATLKCYPIPRHDTVYWYQQGPGQDPQFLISFYEKMQSDKGSIPDRFSAQQFSDYHSELNMSSLELGDSALYFCASSPGEKLAEAFFGQGTRLTVV.

CDR3 coding DNA: TGTGCCAGCTCAGGGAATTTGGGCAATCAGCCCCAGCATTTT. This sequence encodes CASSGNLGNQPQHF. The V call is TRBV18, the J call TRBJ1-5; D is undetermined. The CDR3 length is 14 residues. Trimming removed 5 bases at V and 2 bases at J, with 10 bases between. From germline, CDR1 is KGHSH and CDR2 LQKENI.

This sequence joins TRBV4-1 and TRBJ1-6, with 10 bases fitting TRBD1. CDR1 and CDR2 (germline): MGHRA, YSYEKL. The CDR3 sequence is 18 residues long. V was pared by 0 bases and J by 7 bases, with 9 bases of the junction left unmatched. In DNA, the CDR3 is TGCGCCAGCAGCCAAGATTCGTGGACAGGGGGAGGCAATTCACCCCTCCACTTT. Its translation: CASSQDSWTGGGNSPLHF.